This TCR beta chain was sequenced in a study of cytomegalovirus exposure and HLA in healthy donors. Study outcomes and limitations: The classifier reportedly diagnosed cytomegalovirus status with high sensitivity and specificity. CMV antigen specificity of a few CMV-associated chains was confirmed in vitro. Cytomegalovirus-associated status was assigned to about 180 TCR beta chains.

Comments on this clone: Its antigen remains unknown.

The germline CDR1 and CDR2 sequences are SEHNR and FQNEAQ (reference sequence). This CDR3 has 14 residues. J lost 4 bases, V lost 5 bases, and 6 bases had no gene match. TCRdb keeps only in-frame clones here, not all; method: immunoSEQ multiplex PCR. The sample has tens of thousands of clones, approximately 94% seen once. The V and J genes are TRBV7-9 and TRBJ1-1, with TRBD1 matching 8 bases. Sequencing was performed on PBMCs. The clonotype originates from a man younger than 30 in good health and CMV-seropositive. CDR3 sequence (DNA): TGTGCCAGCAGCAGATGGACAGGGTCCACTGAAGCTTTCTTT. As protein: CASSRWTGSTEAFF.